The T cell receptor beta chain described here comes from a study of T cells in Graves' hyperthyroidism and ophthalmopathy. CDR3 size: 15 residues. After removal of 5 bases from V and 4 bases from J, the junction contained 6 bases not matched to a gene. Looked up from germline, CDR1 is DFQATT and CDR2 is SNEGSKA (reference sequence). RNA transcripts were the template for amplifying TCR beta CDR3 regions. The TCR CDR3 first-round RT-PCR relied on the HTBI primer set. Each CDR3 protein is one row after TCRdb ran MiXCR on the multiplex PCR reads. The table has hundreds of thousands of distinct CDR3 sequences, roughly 46% seen once.

The specimen was peripheral blood or thyroid tissue (not recorded which). The TCR comes from a woman younger than 35 with Graves' hyperthyroidism. The chain recombines TRBV20-1 with TRBJ2-5; TRBD2 aligns across 14 bases. CDR3 DNA sequence: TGCAGTGCTGCCCCCGGGACTAGCGGGGGAGAGACCCAGTACTTC. The encoded protein is CSAAPGTSGGETQYF.